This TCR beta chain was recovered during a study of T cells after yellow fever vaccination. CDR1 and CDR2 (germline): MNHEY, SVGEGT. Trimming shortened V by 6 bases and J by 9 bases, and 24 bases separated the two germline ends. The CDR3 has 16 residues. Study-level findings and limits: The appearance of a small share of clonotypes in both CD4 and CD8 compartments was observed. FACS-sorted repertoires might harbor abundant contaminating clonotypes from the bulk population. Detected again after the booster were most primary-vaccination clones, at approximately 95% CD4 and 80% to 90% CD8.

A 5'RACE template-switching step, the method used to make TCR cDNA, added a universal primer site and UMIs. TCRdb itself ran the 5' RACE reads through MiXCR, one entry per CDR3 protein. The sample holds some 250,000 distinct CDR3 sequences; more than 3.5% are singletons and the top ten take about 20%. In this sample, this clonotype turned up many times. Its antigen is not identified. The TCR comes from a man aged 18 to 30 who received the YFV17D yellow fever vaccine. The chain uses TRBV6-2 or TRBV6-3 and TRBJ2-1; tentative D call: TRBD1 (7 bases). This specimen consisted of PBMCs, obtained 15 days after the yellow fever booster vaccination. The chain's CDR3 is CASSYGGQFRHSEQFF. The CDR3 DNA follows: TGTGCCAGCAGCTACGGGGGACAGTTTAGGCATAGTGAGCAGTTCTTC.